This T cell receptor (beta chain) was identified in a study of cytomegalovirus exposure and HLA in healthy donors. Use of 60 Vbeta and 13 Jbeta primers characterized the PCR. This table comes from immunoSEQ multiplex PCR, and its TCRdb copy is limited to in-frame clones, with some not included. This sample yields some 200,000 clones, of which 65% to 85% are seen a single time; 1.7% belongs to the top ten. Study results and limitations: Later on, analysis showed that most CMV-associated TCR beta chains appeared to be HLA-restricted. Roughly even sequencing depth across donors was the assumption behind the presence/absence analyses.

This clone was seen only a few times. What it binds is unknown. Trimming shortened V by 0 bases and J by 1 base, and 9 bases separated the two germline ends. The CDR3 consists of 15 residues. Looked up from germline, CDR1 is SGHRS and CDR2 is YFSETQ. The chain couples TRBV5-1 to TRBJ2-3; D may be TRBD1 (6 bases). The sequencing input was PBMCs. The source of this sequence is a man aged 45-60 years in good health and CMV-seronegative. The CDR3 sequence is CASSLGDTGTDTQYF. The CDR3 DNA reads TGCGCCAGCAGCTTGGGGGACACGGGCACAGATACGCAGTATTTT. Filled out from reference TRBV5-1 and TRBJ2-3, the complete variable domain reads KAGVTQTPRYLIKTRGQQVTLSCSPISGHRSVSWYQQTPGQGLQFLFEYFSETQRNKGNFPGRFSGRQFSNSRSEMNVSTLELGDSALYLCASSLGDTGTDTQYFGPGTRLTVL.